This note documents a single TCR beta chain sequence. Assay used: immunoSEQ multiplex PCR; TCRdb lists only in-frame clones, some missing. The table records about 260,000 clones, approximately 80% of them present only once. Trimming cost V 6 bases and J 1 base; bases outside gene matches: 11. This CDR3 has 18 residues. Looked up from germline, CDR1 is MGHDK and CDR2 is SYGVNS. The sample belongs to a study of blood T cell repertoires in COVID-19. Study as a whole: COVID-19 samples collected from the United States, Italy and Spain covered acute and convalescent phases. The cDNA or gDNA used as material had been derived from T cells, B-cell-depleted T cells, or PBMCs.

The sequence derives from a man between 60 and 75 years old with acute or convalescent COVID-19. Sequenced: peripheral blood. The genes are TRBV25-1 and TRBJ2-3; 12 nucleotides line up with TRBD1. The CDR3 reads CASRVDPGQGAGTDTQYF. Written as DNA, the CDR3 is TGTGCCAGCAGGGTCGATCCGGGACAGGGGGCTGGCACAGATACGCAGTATTTT. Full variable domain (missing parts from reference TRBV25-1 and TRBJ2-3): EADIYQTPRYLVIGTGKKITLECSQTMGHDKMYWYQQDPGMELHLIHYSYGVNSTEKGDLSSESTVSRIRTEHFPLTLESARPSHTSQYLCASRVDPGQGAGTDTQYFGPGTRLTVL.